A selection of T cell receptor beta chains follows, all from one sample in a study of blood T cell repertoires in COVID-19. The repertoire was sequenced with immunoSEQ multiplex PCR; TCRdb's copy has only in-frame clones and lacks some. The table records about 170,000 clones, roughly 80% of them present only once. Sample: peripheral blood. The origin of the receptors is a woman between 40 and 55 years old with COVID-19, enrolled during active disease. The CDR3 runs from the conserved cysteine through the conserved F or W. Fields, in order: clone size, D gene, J gene, V gene, CDR3 protein, CDR3 DNA. A D gene is named only where the DNA matches it firmly. A row's size may be missing; if present it is once, few, many or a size class.

size: .
D: .
J: TRBJ2-5
V: TRBV11-2
CDR3: CASSLDRGVTETQYF
DNA: TGTGCCAGCAGCTTAGATCGCGGAGTGACGGAGACCCAGTACTTC

size: .
D: TRBD1
J: TRBJ1-3
V: TRBV2
CDR3: CASSMGQRGNTIYF
DNA: TGTGCCAGCAGTATGGGACAGCGAGGAAACACCATATATTTT

size: .
D: TRBD1
J: TRBJ2-5
V: TRBV5-4
CDR3: CASSGGQKQETQYF
DNA: TGTGCCAGCAGCGGGGGACAGAAGCAAGAGACCCAGTACTTC

size: .
D: TRBD2
J: TRBJ2-2
V: TRBV5-4
CDR3: CASSLSSGGAYTGELFF
DNA: TGTGCCAGCAGCCTCAGTAGCGGGGGGGCCTACACCGGGGAGCTGTTTTTT

size: .
D: TRBD1
J: TRBJ1-2
V: TRBV27
CDR3: CASSLGQGRGGYTF
DNA: TGTGCCAGCAGTTTGGGACAGGGGAGAGGGGGCTACACCTTC

size: .
D: TRBD1
J: TRBJ1-2
V: TRBV3-1/TRBV3-2
CDR3: CASSQGGDRGSGGYTF
DNA: TGTGCCAGCAGCCAAGGGGGGGACAGGGGATCGGGAGGCTACACCTTC

size: once
D: .
J: TRBJ2-5
V: TRBV7-2
CDR3: CASSLAIWTSASAQETQYF
DNA: TGTGCCAGCAGCTTAGCAATTTGGACGTCGGCTAGCGCCCAAGAGACCCAGTACTTC

size: .
D: TRBD1
J: TRBJ1-2
V: TRBV11-2
CDR3: CASSRGQVQGYTF
DNA: TGTGCCAGCAGCCGAGGACAGGTTCAAGGCTACACCTTC

size: .
D: .
J: TRBJ1-4
V: TRBV10-3
CDR3: CAISESGGTNEKLFF
DNA: TGTGCCATCAGTGAGTCCGGGGGAACTAATGAAAAACTGTTTTTT

size: .
D: TRBD1
J: TRBJ1-2
V: TRBV6-5
CDR3: CASSPRTGQFRGYTF
DNA: TGTGCCAGCAGCCCCAGGACAGGGCAATTTCGTGGCTACACCTTC

size: .
D: TRBD2
J: TRBJ2-7
V: TRBV28
CDR3: CASRGGTTTPYEQYF
DNA: TGTGCCAGCAGGGGGGGGACCACAACTCCCTACGAGCAGTACTTC

size: .
D: .
J: TRBJ2-1
V: TRBV6-1
CDR3: CASSEIYEQFF
DNA: TGTGCCAGCAGTGAAATCTACGAGCAGTTCTTC

size: .
D: .
J: TRBJ2-2
V: TRBV12-5
CDR3: CASGLFAGELFF
DNA: TGTGCTAGTGGTTTGTTCGCCGGGGAGCTGTTTTTT

size: .
D: TRBD2
J: TRBJ2-5
V: TRBV2
CDR3: CASSRAGGDETQYF
DNA: TGTGCCAGCAGTCGCGCGGGGGGTGATGAGACCCAGTACTTC

size: many
D: TRBD1
J: TRBJ2-5
V: TRBV11-2
CDR3: CASSLDGQGGETQYF
DNA: TGTGCCAGCAGCTTAGACGGACAGGGCGGCGAGACCCAGTACTTC

size: .
D: .
J: TRBJ2-3
V: TRBV28
CDR3: CASSLEQGGTDTQYF
DNA: TGTGCCAGCAGTTTGGAACAGGGCGGAACAGATACGCAGTATTTT